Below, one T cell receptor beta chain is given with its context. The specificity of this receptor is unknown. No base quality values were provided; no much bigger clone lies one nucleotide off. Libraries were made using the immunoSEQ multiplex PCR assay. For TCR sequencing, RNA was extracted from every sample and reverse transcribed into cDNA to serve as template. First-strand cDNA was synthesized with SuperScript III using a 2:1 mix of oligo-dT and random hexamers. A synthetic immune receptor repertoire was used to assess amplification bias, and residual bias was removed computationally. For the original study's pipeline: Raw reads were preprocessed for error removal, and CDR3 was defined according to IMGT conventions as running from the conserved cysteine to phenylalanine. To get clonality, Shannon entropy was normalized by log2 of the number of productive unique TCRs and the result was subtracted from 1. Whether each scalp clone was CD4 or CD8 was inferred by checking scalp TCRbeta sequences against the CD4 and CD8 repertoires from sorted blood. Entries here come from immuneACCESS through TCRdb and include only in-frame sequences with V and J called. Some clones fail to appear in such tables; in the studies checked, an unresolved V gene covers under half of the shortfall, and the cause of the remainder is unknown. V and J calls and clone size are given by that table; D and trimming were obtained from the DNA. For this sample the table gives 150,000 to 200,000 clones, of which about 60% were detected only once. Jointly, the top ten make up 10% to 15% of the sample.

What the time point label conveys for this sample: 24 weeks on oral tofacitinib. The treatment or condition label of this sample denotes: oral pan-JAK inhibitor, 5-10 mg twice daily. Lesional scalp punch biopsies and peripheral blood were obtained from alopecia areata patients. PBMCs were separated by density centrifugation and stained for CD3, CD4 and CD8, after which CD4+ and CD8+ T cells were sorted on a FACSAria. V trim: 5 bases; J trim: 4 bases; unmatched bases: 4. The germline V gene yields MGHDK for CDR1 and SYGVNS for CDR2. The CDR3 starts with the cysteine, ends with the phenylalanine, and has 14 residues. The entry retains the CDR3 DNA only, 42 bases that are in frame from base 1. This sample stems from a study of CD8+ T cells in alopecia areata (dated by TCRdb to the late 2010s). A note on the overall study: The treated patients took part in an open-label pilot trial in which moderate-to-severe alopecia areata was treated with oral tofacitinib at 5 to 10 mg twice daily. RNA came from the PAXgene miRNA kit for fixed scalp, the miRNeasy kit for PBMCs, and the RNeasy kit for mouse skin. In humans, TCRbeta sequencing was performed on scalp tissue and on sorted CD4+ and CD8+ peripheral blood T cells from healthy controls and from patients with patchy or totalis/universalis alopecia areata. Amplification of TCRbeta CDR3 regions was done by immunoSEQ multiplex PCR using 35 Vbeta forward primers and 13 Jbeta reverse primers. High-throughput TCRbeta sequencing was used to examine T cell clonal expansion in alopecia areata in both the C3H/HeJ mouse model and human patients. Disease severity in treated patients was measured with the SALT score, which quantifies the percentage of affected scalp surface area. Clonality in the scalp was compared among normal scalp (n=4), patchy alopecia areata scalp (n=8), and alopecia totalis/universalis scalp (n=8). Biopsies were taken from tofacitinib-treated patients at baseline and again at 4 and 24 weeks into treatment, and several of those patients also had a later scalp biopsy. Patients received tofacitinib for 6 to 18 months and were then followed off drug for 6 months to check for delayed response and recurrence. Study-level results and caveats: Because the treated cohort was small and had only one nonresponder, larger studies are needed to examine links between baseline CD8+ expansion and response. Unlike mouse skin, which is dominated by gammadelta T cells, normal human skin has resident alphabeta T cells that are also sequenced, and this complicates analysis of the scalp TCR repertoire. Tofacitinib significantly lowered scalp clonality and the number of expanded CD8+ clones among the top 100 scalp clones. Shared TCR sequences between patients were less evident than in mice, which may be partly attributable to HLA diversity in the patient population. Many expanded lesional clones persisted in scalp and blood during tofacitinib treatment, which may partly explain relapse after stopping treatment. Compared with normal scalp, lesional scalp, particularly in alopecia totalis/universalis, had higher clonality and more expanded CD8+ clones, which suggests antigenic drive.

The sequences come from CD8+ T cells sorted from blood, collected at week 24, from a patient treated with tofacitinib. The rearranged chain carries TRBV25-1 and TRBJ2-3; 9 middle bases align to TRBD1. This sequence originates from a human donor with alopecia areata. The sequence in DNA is TGTGCCAGCAGTATGGGACAGGGCCCAGATACGCAGTATTTT. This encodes CASSMGQGPDTQYF.